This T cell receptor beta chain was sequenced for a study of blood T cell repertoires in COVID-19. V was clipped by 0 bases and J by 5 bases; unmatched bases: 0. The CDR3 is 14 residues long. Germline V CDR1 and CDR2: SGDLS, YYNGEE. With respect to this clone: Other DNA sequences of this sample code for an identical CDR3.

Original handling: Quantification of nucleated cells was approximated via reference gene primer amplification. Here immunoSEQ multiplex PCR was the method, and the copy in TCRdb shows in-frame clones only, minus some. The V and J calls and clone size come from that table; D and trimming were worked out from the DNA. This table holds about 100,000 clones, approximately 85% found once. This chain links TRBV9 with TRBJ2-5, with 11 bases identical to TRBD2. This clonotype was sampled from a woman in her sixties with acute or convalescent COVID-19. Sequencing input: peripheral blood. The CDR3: CASSVGLAGETQYF. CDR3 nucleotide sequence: TGTGCCAGCAGCGTAGGACTAGCGGGGGAGACCCAGTACTTC.